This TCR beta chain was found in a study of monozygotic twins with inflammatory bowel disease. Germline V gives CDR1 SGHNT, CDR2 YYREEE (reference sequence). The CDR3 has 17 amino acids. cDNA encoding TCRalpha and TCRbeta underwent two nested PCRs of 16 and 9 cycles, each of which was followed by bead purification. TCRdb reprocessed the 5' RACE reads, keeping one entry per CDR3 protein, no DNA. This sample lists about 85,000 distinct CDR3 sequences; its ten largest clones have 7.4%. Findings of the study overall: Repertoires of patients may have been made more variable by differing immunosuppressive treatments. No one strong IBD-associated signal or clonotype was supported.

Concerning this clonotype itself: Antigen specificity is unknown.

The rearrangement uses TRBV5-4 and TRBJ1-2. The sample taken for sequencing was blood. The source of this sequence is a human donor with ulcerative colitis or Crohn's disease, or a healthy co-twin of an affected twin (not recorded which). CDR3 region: CASSLASSLRGGDGYTF.